This T cell receptor beta chain was documented in a study of blood T cell repertoires in COVID-19. Background on the study: The analysed material was cDNA or gDNA that came from T cells, B-cell-depleted T cells, or PBMCs.

Germline V gives CDR1 MNHEY, CDR2 SVGAGI. Trimming took off 2 bases at V and 8 bases at J, with 10 bases between the two ends. The CDR3 sequence is 13 residues long. Original data processing: Reference gene primer amplification in the assay estimated nucleated cell counts. Sequencing was performed with immunoSEQ multiplex PCR; in TCRdb, only in-frame clones are kept and a portion is missing. That table furnishes V, J and clone size, whereas the DNA furnished D and trimming. The table has about 97,000 clones, just under 90% seen once; the top ten hold about 16%. The chain combines TRBV6-5 with TRBJ1-5; D uncertain. The sample was peripheral blood. The sequence was obtained from a human donor in a cohort sampled during active COVID-19. CDR3 protein: CASSYTVMEPQHF. The CDR3 nucleotides read TGTGCCAGCAGTTACACGGTTATGGAGCCCCAGCATTTT.